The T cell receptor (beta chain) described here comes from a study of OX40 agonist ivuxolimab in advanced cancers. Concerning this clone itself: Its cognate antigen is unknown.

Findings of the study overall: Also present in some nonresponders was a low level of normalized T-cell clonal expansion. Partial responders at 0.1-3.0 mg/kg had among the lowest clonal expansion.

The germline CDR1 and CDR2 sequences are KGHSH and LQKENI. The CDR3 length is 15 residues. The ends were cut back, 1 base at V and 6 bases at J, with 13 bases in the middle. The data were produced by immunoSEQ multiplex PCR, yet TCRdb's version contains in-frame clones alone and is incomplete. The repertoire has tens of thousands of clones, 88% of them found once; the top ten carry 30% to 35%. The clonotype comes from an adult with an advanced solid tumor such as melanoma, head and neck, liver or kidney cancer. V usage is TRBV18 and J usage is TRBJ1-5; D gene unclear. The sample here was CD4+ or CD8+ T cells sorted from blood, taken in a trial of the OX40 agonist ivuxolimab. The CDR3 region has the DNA TGTGCCAGCTCACCACTCGAGGCTTTTAGTCAGCCCCAGCATTTT. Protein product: CASSPLEAFSQPQHF.